The 18 T cell receptor beta chains below come from one sample, sequenced in a study of cytomegalovirus exposure and HLA in healthy donors. Amplification used 60 Vbeta primers and 13 Jbeta primers. Profiled with immunoSEQ multiplex PCR; TCRdb holds only in-frame clones, not every one. The data show around 150,000 clones, 70% to 85% seen once. The sequenced sample consisted of PBMCs. Receptors originate from a man aged 40-49 years in good health and CMV-seropositive.

This clone appeared a few times. This specimen includes other DNA sequences encoding the same CDR3. CDR3 sequence reads: CASSLGGRGYEQYF. CDR3 nucleotide sequence: TGTGCCAGCAGTTTAGGCGGGAGAGGGTACGAGCAGTACTTC. The chain recombines TRBV27 with TRBJ2-7; 7 bases fit TRBD2. The trim removed 2 bases at V and 4 bases at J, leaving 5 bases unmatched. The CDR3 sequence is 14 residues long. Germline lookup yields CDR1 MNHEY and CDR2 SMNVEV (reference sequence).

The chain joins TRBV7-3 to TRBJ2-2; 8 bases align to TRBD2. CDR1 and CDR2 from the germline V gene are SGHTA and FQGTGA. The CDR3 is 17 residues long. V lost 4 bases to trimming and J lost 6 bases; unmatched junction nucleotides: 13. CDR3 in DNA: TGTGCCAGCAGCTCTTCCCGGATAGCGGGATACCCCGGGGAGCTGTTTTTT. This gives the protein CASSSSRIAGYPGELFF.

The chain couples TRBV6-4 to TRBJ2-1; 9 nucleotides align to TRBD1. There are 14 residues in the CDR3. V trimming: 6 bases; J trimming: 10 bases; junction bases outside the gene matches: 10. Germline CDR1 and CDR2: MRHNA and SNTAGT. This CDR3 reads CASSEITGTGEQFF. In nucleotides, the CDR3 is TGTGCCAGCAGCGAGATAACCGGGACAGGGGAGCAGTTCTTC.

Only one count was recorded for this clone. This chain connects TRBV30 to TRBJ1-1, with D unresolved. This CDR3 comprises 13 residues. The germline V gene has CDR1 GTSNPN and CDR2 SVGIG (reference sequence). V lost 5 bases, J lost 4 bases, and 14 bases lay in between. In nucleotides, the CDR3 is TGTGCCTGGGGGCAGGCCGTCATCACTGAAGCTTTCTTT. This translates into CAWGQAVITEAFF.

This clone occurred a few times. The J gene is TRBJ2-5, the V gene TRBV5-1, with a weak D call TRBD2 (5 bases). The CDR3 covers 14 residues. Germline V CDR1 and CDR2: SGHRS, YFSETQ. Deletions cut 2 bases from V and 7 bases from J, with 15 bases between. The CDR3 loop reads CASSLGLLSGTQYF. The DNA of the CDR3 is TGCGCCAGCAGCTTAGGACTGTTGTCGGGGACCCAGTACTTC.

The V gene is TRBV5-1, the J gene TRBJ1-1, with D tentatively TRBD1 (5 bases). There are 15 residues in the CDR3. Germline V gives CDR1 SGHRS, CDR2 YFSETQ. V was trimmed by 2 bases and J by 1 base, leaving 12 bases between them. In DNA, the CDR3 is TGCGCCAGCAGCTTAGACAGAGTTACGAACACTGAAGCTTTCTTT. It is translated as CASSLDRVTNTEAFF.

The chain uses TRBV7-9 and TRBJ2-1; perhaps TRBD2 as D (5 bases). Germline CDR1 SEHNR, CDR2 FQNEAQ (reference sequence). Deletions cut 6 bases from V and 3 bases from J, with 12 bases between. This CDR3 is 14 amino acids long. Written as DNA, the CDR3 is TGTGCCAGCAGTGGACTCCAGTACTACAATGAGCAGTTCTTC. Protein product: CASSGLQYYNEQFF.

The V gene is TRBV7-6, the J gene TRBJ2-7; 12 positions match TRBD1. This CDR3 region has 15 residues. The ends lost 3 bases at V and 3 bases at J; junction bases unmatched: 3. CDR1 is SGHVS, CDR2 FNYEAQ, per germline. The CDR3 is CASSFRDRGLYEQYF. CDR3 in DNA: TGTGCCAGCAGCTTCCGGGACAGGGGGCTCTACGAGCAGTACTTC.

The genes are TRBV30 and TRBJ1-2; D remains ambiguous. Germline loops: CDR1 GTSNPN, CDR2 SVGIG (reference sequence). CDR3 length equals 13 residues. The V and J ends lost 0 bases and 5 bases respectively, with 10 bases between them. The CDR3 nucleotides read TGTGCCTGGAGTGTTAGTCAACTTTATGGCTACACCTTC. The encoded protein is CAWSVSQLYGYTF.

V is TRBV27 and J is TRBJ2-2; tentative D call: TRBD2 (5 bases). The CDR3 loop spans 16 amino acids. From germline, CDR1 is MNHEY and CDR2 SMNVEV (reference sequence). V was clipped by 5 bases and J by 8 bases, with 21 bases between them. The CDR3 DNA is TGTGCCAGCAGTCCAGGCCGCCTAGCCTTCGGGGGGGAGCTGTTTTTT. Its protein is CASSPGRLAFGGELFF.

The chain employs TRBV19 and TRBJ1-1, with 7 bases fitting TRBD1. Losses at the gene ends were 6 bases for V and 0 bases for J; bases not matched to a gene: 4. The CDR3 has 14 amino acids. Germline values: CDR1 LNHDA, CDR2 SQIVND (reference sequence). DNA for the CDR3: TGTGCCAGTAGGACGGGACAGCTGAACACTGAAGCTTTCTTT. Translation: CASRTGQLNTEAFF.

CDR3 in DNA: TGTGCCAGCAGCTTATTAACTGTCTCCTACGAGCAGTACTTC. Protein sequence: CASSLLTVSYEQYF. The V call is TRBV7-9, the J call TRBJ2-7, with D hard to call. Germline loops: CDR1 SEHNR, CDR2 FQNEAQ (reference sequence). The CDR3 is 14 amino acids. V lost 2 bases and J lost 0, with 8 bases in between.

The chain couples TRBV28 to TRBJ1-1, with unresolved D. V lost 7 bases and J lost 0, with 9 bases in between. This CDR3 is built from 13 residues. CDR1 MDHEN and CDR2 SYDVKM come from the germline V gene. DNA for the CDR3: TGTGCCAGCAACGGGTTGATGAACACTGAAGCTTTCTTT. It is translated as CASNGLMNTEAFF.

This clone was detected only once. V usage is TRBV10-2 and J usage is TRBJ1-4, with 9 positions matching TRBD1. The CDR3 runs to 14 residues. Germline-derived CDR1 and CDR2 are WSHSY and SAAADI. Trimming removed 5 bases from V and 7 bases from J; junction bases left unmatched: 5. CDR3 DNA: TGCGCCAGCAGTAACAGGGGGCTGGGTGAAAAACTGTTTTTT. This translates into CASSNRGLGEKLFF.

The chain employs TRBV18 and TRBJ2-2, with 7 nucleotides matching TRBD1. Germline V lookup: CDR1 KGHSH, CDR2 LQKENI. Losses at the gene ends were 2 bases for V and 4 bases for J; bases not matched to a gene: 4. The CDR3 covers 15 residues. In DNA form, the CDR3 reads TGTGCCAGCTCACCAAACCCAGGGGGCACCGGGGAGCTGTTTTTT. The encoded protein is CASSPNPGGTGELFF.

The genes are TRBV5-1 and TRBJ2-3; D is undetermined. This CDR3 contains 13 residues. V lost 0 bases and J 4 bases, leaving 6 bases between the germline ends. Germline V CDR1 and CDR2: SGHRS, YFSETQ. Here the CDR3 DNA reads TGCGCCAGCAGCTTGGCCTTCCCAGATACGCAGTATTTT. This gives the protein CASSLAFPDTQYF.

The V and J genes are TRBV5-1 and TRBJ1-2; TRBD1 matches 11 bases. This CDR3 has 14 amino acids. The V segment lost 5 bases and the J segment 0 bases; nucleotides outside the gene matches: 0. Germline V gene data show CDR1 as SGHRS and CDR2 as YFSETQ. In DNA form, the CDR3 reads TGCGCCAGCAGGGGACAGGGGGCTAACTATGGCTACACCTTC. As protein: CASRGQGANYGYTF.

The chain combines TRBV29-1 with TRBJ2-7; 12 nucleotides line up with TRBD2. CDR1 and CDR2 from the germline V gene are SQVTM and ANQGSEA. The CDR3 sequence is 13 residues long. V was pared by 7 bases and J by 4 bases, with 5 bases of the junction left unmatched. CDR3 loop: CSAGLAGYYEQYF. CDR3 bases: TGCAGCGCTGGACTAGCGGGATATTACGAGCAGTACTTC.